One sample yielded the 4 T cell receptor beta chains listed below, sequenced in a study of blood T cell repertoires in COVID-19. The table came from immunoSEQ multiplex PCR; TCRdb's copy has only in-frame clones and leaves some out. The sample contains 80,000 or so clones, about 82% of which appear only once. Sequences were obtained from peripheral blood. The receptors originated from a woman in her sixties with acute or convalescent COVID-19.

CDR3 sequence reads: CASSLLTTDTQYF. The CDR3 DNA follows: TGTGCCAGCAGCCTCCTAACCACAGATACGCAGTATTTT. This chain links TRBV3-1 (or the pseudogene TRBV3-2) with TRBJ2-3; D gene unclear. CDR1 is LGHDT and CDR2 is YNNKEL in the germline V gene (reference sequence). The CDR3 has 13 amino acids. Deletions cut 4 bases from V and 2 bases from J, with 7 bases between.

The gene calls are TRBV7-3 and TRBJ2-1, with 8 bases fitting TRBD2. The CDR3 has 17 residues. Trimming at V came to 0 bases and at J to 0 bases, leaving 4 bases not matched to a gene. CDR1 and CDR2 from the germline V gene are SGHTA and FQGTGA. The CDR3 spells CASSLTGTRSSYNEQFF. The CDR3 region has the DNA TGTGCCAGCAGCTTAACCGGGACTAGGAGCTCCTACAATGAGCAGTTCTTC. The whole variable domain, filled in from reference TRBV7-3 and TRBJ2-1, reads GAGVSQTPSNKVTEKGKYVELRCDPISGHTALYWYRQSLGQGPEFLIYFQGTGAADDSGLPNDRFFAVRPEGSVSTLKIQRTERGDSAVYLCASSLTGTRSSYNEQFFGPGTRLTVL.

The sample holds many counts of this clone. This chain links TRBV12-3 or TRBV12-4 with TRBJ2-3; possible D gene TRBD1, 6 bases. The CDR3 is 12 residues long. V was shortened by 7 bases and J by 4 bases, with 9 bases between the two germline ends. Written as DNA, the CDR3 is TGTGCCAGCACCAAGGGGGCAGATACGCAGTATTTT. This encodes CASTKGADTQYF.

This chain joins TRBV5-4 and TRBJ1-1; D gene uncertain. CDR3 length: 14 amino acids. The V and J ends lost 0 bases and 4 bases respectively, with 10 bases between them. Germline loops: CDR1 SGHNT, CDR2 YYREEE (reference sequence). The CDR3 here is CASSLGPTGTEAFF. CDR3 DNA sequence: TGTGCCAGCAGCTTGGGTCCTACGGGCACTGAAGCTTTCTTT. The full variable domain, completed using reference TRBV5-4 and TRBJ1-1, is ETGVTQSPTHLIKTRGQQVTLRCSSQSGHNTVSWYQQALGQGPQFIFQYYREEENGRGNFPPRFSGLQFPNYSSELNVNALELDDSALYLCASSLGPTGTEAFFGQGTRLTVV.